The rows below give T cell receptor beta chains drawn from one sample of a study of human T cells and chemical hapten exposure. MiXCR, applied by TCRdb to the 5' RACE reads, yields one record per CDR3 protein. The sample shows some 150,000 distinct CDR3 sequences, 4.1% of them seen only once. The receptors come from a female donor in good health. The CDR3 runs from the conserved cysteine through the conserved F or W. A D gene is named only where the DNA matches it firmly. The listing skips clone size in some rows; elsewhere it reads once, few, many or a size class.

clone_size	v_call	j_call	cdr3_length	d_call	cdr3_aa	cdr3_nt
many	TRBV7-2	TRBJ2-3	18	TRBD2	CASSLVRTSGGAGDTQYF	TGTGCCAGCAGCTTAGTCAGGACTAGCGGGGGGGCGGGAGATACGCAGTATTTT
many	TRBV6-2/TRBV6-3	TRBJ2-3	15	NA	CASSLTRSPPDTQYF	TGTGCCAGCAGCCTCACTAGATCCCCCCCAGATACGCAGTATTTT
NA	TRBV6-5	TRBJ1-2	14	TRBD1	CASREPDRGDGYTF	TGTGCCAGCAGGGAACCGGACAGGGGCGATGGCTACACCTTC
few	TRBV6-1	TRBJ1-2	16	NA	CASSEDSRGAPYGYTF	TGTGCCAGCAGTGAAGATTCTCGAGGGGCCCCCTATGGCTACACCTTC
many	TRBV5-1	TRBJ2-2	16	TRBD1	CASSFTGARSTGELFF	TGCGCCAGCAGCTTCACAGGGGCCCGGAGCACCGGGGAGCTGTTTTTT
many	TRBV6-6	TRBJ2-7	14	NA	CASSALLTSYEQYF	TGTGCCAGCAGCGCCCTTCTGACCTCCTACGAGCAGTACTTC
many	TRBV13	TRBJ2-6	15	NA	CASSFAPPGANVLTF	TGTGCCAGCAGCTTCGCCCCCCCCGGGGCCAACGTCCTGACTTTC
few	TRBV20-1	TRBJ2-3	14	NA	CSASGAGNTDTQYF	TGCAGTGCTAGTGGTGCGGGGAACACAGATACGCAGTATTTT
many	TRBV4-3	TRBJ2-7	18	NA	CASSQGYQPGAPSYEQYF	TGCGCCAGCAGCCAAGGCTACCAACCGGGAGCACCCAGCTACGAGCAGTACTTC
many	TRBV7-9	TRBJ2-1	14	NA	CASSLELSYNEQFF	TGTGCCAGCAGCTTAGAACTATCATACAATGAGCAGTTCTTC
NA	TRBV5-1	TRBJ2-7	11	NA	CASSWAYEQYF	TGCGCCAGCAGCTGGGCATACGAGCAGTACTTC
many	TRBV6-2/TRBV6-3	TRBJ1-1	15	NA	CASSYASVSPNEAFF	TGTGCCAGCAGTTACGCGTCGGTGTCCCCTAATGAAGCTTTCTTT
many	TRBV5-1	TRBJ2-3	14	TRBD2	CASTQAGSTDTQYF	TGCGCCAGCACCCAAGCGGGAAGCACAGATACGCAGTATTTT
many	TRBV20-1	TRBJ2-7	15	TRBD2	CSALPTSGGFYEQYF	TGCAGTGCCCTGCCGACTAGCGGGGGTTTCTACGAGCAGTACTTC
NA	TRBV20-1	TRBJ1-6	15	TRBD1	CSASPGTGGDSPLHF	TGCAGTGCTAGCCCCGGTACAGGGGGTGATTCACCCCTCCACTTT
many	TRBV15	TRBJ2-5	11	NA	CATRVGGTQYF	TGTGCCACCAGGGTAGGGGGGACCCAGTACTTC